Listed below are T cell receptor beta chains from one sample, sequenced in a study of naive and memory T cell subsets. TCRdb itself ran the UMI-ligation and nested PCR reads through MiXCR, one entry per CDR3 protein. Here the sample spans about 150,000 distinct CDR3 sequences, roughly 22% being singletons. The sequencing input was naive CD4+ T cells from blood. Receptor source: a human donor in good health. Each CDR3 is given with its conserved first and last residue. The D gene is left open where the match is weak. Some rows have no size entry. The others give once, few or many, or a class for an expanded clone.

j_gene: TRBJ2-1
v_gene: TRBV7-2
abundance: NA
d_gene: NA
CDR3nt: TGTGCCAGCAGCTTCACTAGCATCTACAATGAGCAGTTCTTC
CDR3aa: CASSFTSIYNEQFF

j_gene: TRBJ2-1
v_gene: TRBV29-1
abundance: many
d_gene: TRBD1
CDR3nt: TGCAGCGTGGCAGAAGGGCAGGGGGTAAGCTACAATGAGCAGTTCTTC
CDR3aa: CSVAEGQGVSYNEQFF

j_gene: TRBJ2-1
v_gene: TRBV7-6
abundance: many
d_gene: NA
CDR3nt: TGTGCCAGCAGCTTCAGGTTCTCCTACAATGAGCAGTTCTTC
CDR3aa: CASSFRFSYNEQFF

j_gene: TRBJ2-1
v_gene: TRBV7-9
abundance: NA
d_gene: NA
CDR3nt: TGTGCCAGCAGCTCCCTTACAGTTTCCAGCTCCTACAATGAGCAGTTCTTC
CDR3aa: CASSSLTVSSSYNEQFF

j_gene: TRBJ1-1
v_gene: TRBV27
abundance: few
d_gene: TRBD1
CDR3nt: TGTGCCAGCAGTTTAGGGTACGGGACAGCAGAAGCTTTCTTT
CDR3aa: CASSLGYGTAEAFF

j_gene: TRBJ1-3
v_gene: TRBV4-2
abundance: many
d_gene: NA
CDR3nt: TGTGCCAGCAGCCAAGGAACAACAAGCGACTCTGGAAACACCATATATTTT
CDR3aa: CASSQGTTSDSGNTIYF

j_gene: TRBJ2-7
v_gene: TRBV6-5
abundance: few
d_gene: NA
CDR3nt: TGTGCCAGCAGTCCCACAGGTTACTACGAGCAGTACTTC
CDR3aa: CASSPTGYYEQYF

j_gene: TRBJ1-4
v_gene: TRBV3-1
abundance: few
d_gene: NA
CDR3nt: TGTGCCAGCAGCCAGCGGGGGACGAATGAAAAACTGTTTTTT
CDR3aa: CASSQRGTNEKLFF

j_gene: TRBJ2-1
v_gene: TRBV28
abundance: few
d_gene: NA
CDR3nt: TGTGCCAGCAGTCGGGCCGCCCCCACCTACAATGAGCAGTTCTTC
CDR3aa: CASSRAAPTYNEQFF

j_gene: TRBJ1-1
v_gene: TRBV7-2
abundance: few
d_gene: NA
CDR3nt: TGTGCCAGCAGCTTAGTCGTCAGGGAGAACACTGAAGCTTTCTTT
CDR3aa: CASSLVVRENTEAFF

j_gene: TRBJ2-1
v_gene: TRBV5-1
abundance: few
d_gene: TRBD2
CDR3nt: TGCGCCAGCAGCTTGCAAGATAGCGGGGTTACCGAGCAGTTCTTC
CDR3aa: CASSLQDSGVTEQFF

j_gene: TRBJ2-6
v_gene: TRBV28
abundance: NA
d_gene: NA
CDR3nt: TGTGCCAGCAGTGGAGTGAGAAGTGCCTCTGGGGCCAACGTCCTGACTTTC
CDR3aa: CASSGVRSASGANVLTF

j_gene: TRBJ2-7
v_gene: TRBV28
abundance: NA
d_gene: NA
CDR3nt: TGTGCCAGCAGTTTATTACAGCGCGAGCAGTACTTC
CDR3aa: CASSLLQREQYF

j_gene: TRBJ1-1
v_gene: TRBV20-1
abundance: few
d_gene: NA
CDR3nt: TGCAGTGCTGGGGCTCGGGGGAACACTGAAGCTTTCTTT
CDR3aa: CSAGARGNTEAFF

j_gene: TRBJ2-1
v_gene: TRBV12-3/TRBV12-4
abundance: NA
d_gene: TRBD1
CDR3nt: TGTGCCAGCAGTGCCGGGACAGGGGACTACAATGAGCAGTTCTTC
CDR3aa: CASSAGTGDYNEQFF

j_gene: TRBJ2-6
v_gene: TRBV4-1
abundance: NA
d_gene: NA
CDR3nt: TGCGCCAGCAGCCAAGGACAGTCTGTGGCCAACGTCCTGACTTTC
CDR3aa: CASSQGQSVANVLTF

j_gene: TRBJ1-5
v_gene: TRBV12-2
abundance: few
d_gene: NA
CDR3nt: TGTGCAAGTCGCCCAATGGGATGCACGGTCCGGGACAGGCGCAGAACAAGAGGCAATCAGCCCCAGCATTTT
CDR3aa: CASRPMGCTVRDRRRTRGNQPQHF

j_gene: TRBJ2-5
v_gene: TRBV28
abundance: NA
d_gene: TRBD1
CDR3nt: TGTGCCAGCAGTTTTAGGAACAGGGGCCAAGAGACCCAGTACTTC
CDR3aa: CASSFRNRGQETQYF

j_gene: TRBJ2-2
v_gene: TRBV3-1
abundance: NA
d_gene: TRBD2
CDR3nt: TGTGCCAGCAGCTCTAGCGGGATGATAACCGGGGAGCTGTTTTTT
CDR3aa: CASSSSGMITGELFF

j_gene: TRBJ2-1
v_gene: TRBV7-2
abundance: many
d_gene: NA
CDR3nt: TGTGCCAGCAGCTCGGACTATAACAATGAGCAGTTCTTC
CDR3aa: CASSSDYNNEQFF

j_gene: TRBJ1-1
v_gene: TRBV12-3/TRBV12-4
abundance: once
d_gene: NA
CDR3nt: TGTGCCAGCCGAACACTGGACAGAATAAGCGTCGCTTTCTTT
CDR3aa: CASRTLDRISVAFF

j_gene: TRBJ2-3
v_gene: TRBV6-5
abundance: NA
d_gene: NA
CDR3nt: TGTGCCAGCAGTTCCTCCCTTGGGCCGCAGTATTTT
CDR3aa: CASSSSLGPQYF

j_gene: TRBJ2-3
v_gene: TRBV10-2
abundance: many
d_gene: TRBD1
CDR3nt: TGCGCCAGCCGACAGGGGTTAGCAGATACGCAGTATTTT
CDR3aa: CASRQGLADTQYF

j_gene: TRBJ2-7
v_gene: TRBV7-9
abundance: NA
d_gene: NA
CDR3nt: TGTGCCAGCAGCCCAGGCAGGCAGCCCGGGGAGCAGTACTTC
CDR3aa: CASSPGRQPGEQYF

j_gene: TRBJ1-1
v_gene: TRBV6-5
abundance: NA
d_gene: NA
CDR3nt: TGTGCCAGCAGTTTAAGAGGGGGGGCCACTGAAGCTTTCTTT
CDR3aa: CASSLRGGATEAFF

j_gene: TRBJ2-1
v_gene: TRBV7-9
abundance: many
d_gene: NA
CDR3nt: TGTGCCAGCAGCTTAAGTCAGGTTACGAATGAGCAGTTCTTC
CDR3aa: CASSLSQVTNEQFF

j_gene: TRBJ2-1
v_gene: TRBV28
abundance: NA
d_gene: TRBD2
CDR3nt: TGTGCCAGCAGTTCGTCCGGGACTAGCGTAGAGCAGTTCTTC
CDR3aa: CASSSSGTSVEQFF

j_gene: TRBJ2-5
v_gene: TRBV25-1
abundance: many
d_gene: TRBD1
CDR3nt: TGTGCCAGCTCGAGGACAGGGCCATGGGAGACCCAGTACTTC
CDR3aa: CASSRTGPWETQYF